The rows below give T cell receptor beta chains drawn from one sample of a study of CD8 T cell repertoires and HIV-1 epitope variants. Produced via immunoSEQ multiplex PCR; TCRdb's table is partial and in-frame only. Here the sample spans 4,500 to 7,000 clones, approximately 67% being singletons. No antigen has been assigned to these receptors. Sequencing used cultured CD8+ T cells derived from PBMCs. These receptor sequences come from a male donor with HIV. The CDR3 runs from the conserved cysteine through the conserved F or W. The D gene is left open where the match is weak. A row's size may be missing; if present it is once, few, many or a size class.

v_gene	j_gene	abundance	d_gene	CDR3nt	CDR3aa
TRBV5-1	TRBJ2-3	NA	TRBD2	TGCGCCAGCAGCCCACCGGGGGAAAGCGGGGCAGATACGCAGTATTTT	CASSPPGESGADTQYF
TRBV5-1	TRBJ2-5	NA	TRBD2	TGCGCCAGCAGCTTATCCGGGACTAGCGGGGGTGAGACCCAGTACTTC	CASSLSGTSGGETQYF
TRBV29-1	TRBJ2-7	few	NA	TGCAGCGGAACCGAGCCAACCTCCTACGAGCAGTACTTC	CSGTEPTSYEQYF
TRBV6-6	TRBJ2-7	NA	TRBD1	TGTGCCAGCAGTTACGAAGGGACAGGGGAGATCGAGCAGTACTTC	CASSYEGTGEIEQYF
TRBV7-8	TRBJ2-5	NA	NA	TGTGCCAGCAGCTTAGCTACTGACCAGAGGGAGACCCAGTACTTC	CASSLATDQRETQYF
TRBV9	TRBJ2-7	NA	NA	TGTGCCAGCAGCGTAGCCCCCCTCTACGAGCAGTACTTC	CASSVAPLYEQYF
TRBV7-6	TRBJ1-5	NA	NA	TGTGCCAGCAGCTTAGGGGGTGGGAGCAATCAGCCCCAGCATTTT	CASSLGGGSNQPQHF
TRBV28	TRBJ2-7	few	NA	TGTGCCAGCAGTTTTAGATACGAGCAGTACTTC	CASSFRYEQYF
TRBV5-4	TRBJ2-1	NA	NA	TGTGCCAGCAGCTTGGGGGGAGCTTGGAATGAGCAGTTCTTC	CASSLGGAWNEQFF
TRBV20-1	TRBJ2-3	NA	NA	TGCAGCGAAAGGGTGGCAGATACGCAGTATTTT	CSERVADTQYF
TRBV28	TRBJ2-2	NA	TRBD1	TGTGCCAGCACCCCCTGGGACAGGGGAACCGGGGAGCTGTTTTTT	CASTPWDRGTGELFF
TRBV10-3	TRBJ2-1	NA	NA	TGTGCCATCAGTGAGCCCGGGGCGGGAAGCTCCTACAATGAGCAGTTCTTC	CAISEPGAGSSYNEQFF
TRBV27	TRBJ2-7	NA	NA	TGTGCCAGTCGCCTTGGGGGGGCACCCGAGCAGTACTTC	CASRLGGAPEQYF
TRBV19	TRBJ2-1	NA	NA	TGTGCCAGTAGTATGGTTCAGGGGAATGAGCAGTTCTTC	CASSMVQGNEQFF
TRBV4-3	TRBJ2-3	NA	TRBD2	TGCGCCAGCAGAGCAAGCGGGGATAACACAGATACGCAGTATTTT	CASRASGDNTDTQYF
TRBV5-1	TRBJ2-1	NA	TRBD2	TGCGCCAGCAGCTTGACTAGCGGGAATTATGAGCAGTTCTTC	CASSLTSGNYEQFF
TRBV13	TRBJ2-7	NA	TRBD1	TGTGCCAGCAGCTCACCGGGACAGGGGTCCTACGAGCAGTACTTC	CASSSPGQGSYEQYF
TRBV19	TRBJ1-1	few	NA	TGTGCCAGTAGTATAGGAGGGTCCACTGAAGCTTTCTTT	CASSIGGSTEAFF
TRBV7-2	TRBJ2-7	NA	NA	TGTGCCAGCAGCGACTCGACAGTTACCTACGAGCAGTACTTC	CASSDSTVTYEQYF
TRBV6-8	TRBJ1-2	NA	TRBD1	TGTGCCAGCAGACCGACAGGGTGTACTATGCAATGGCTGATAGGCTACACCTTC	CASRPTGCTMQWLIGYTF
TRBV14	TRBJ2-7	NA	TRBD1	TGTGCCAGCAGCCAAAAATTACCGGGACAGGGGGCGAGCGAGCAGTACTTC	CASSQKLPGQGASEQYF
TRBV2	TRBJ2-3	NA	NA	TGTGCCAGCAGTGAGGGGTCGGGACCATTCACAGATACGCAGTATTTT	CASSEGSGPFTDTQYF
TRBV4-2	TRBJ1-2	NA	NA	TGTGCCAGCAGCCAAGGGCTCCCGATCCAGGAAGCTGGCTACACCTTC	CASSQGLPIQEAGYTF
TRBV6-4	TRBJ2-3	few	TRBD1	TGTGCCAGCAGTGAAGAGGGGGCGGCAGATACGCAGTATTTT	CASSEEGAADTQYF
TRBV5-1	TRBJ1-2	few	TRBD1	TGCGCCAGCAGCACAAACTTCGACAGGGCTGACTATGGCTACACCTTC	CASSTNFDRADYGYTF
TRBV27	TRBJ2-7	NA	NA	TGTGCCAGCAGTCCCCGAGACTTAGCATCCCTTGTGAGTATGCACGAGCAGTACTTC	CASSPRDLASLVSMHEQYF
TRBV7-8	TRBJ2-1	NA	TRBD2	TGTGCCAGCAGCTTAGTAAGAGCGGGGGCCTACAATGAGCAGTTCTTC	CASSLVRAGAYNEQFF
TRBV28	TRBJ2-7	once	TRBD2	TGTGCCAGCAGACTAGCGGCTGCAAATTCCTACGAGCAGTACTTC	CASRLAAANSYEQYF
TRBV4-2	TRBJ1-2	NA	TRBD1	TGTGCCAGCAGCCCGGGACAGAATAACTATGGCTACACCTTC	CASSPGQNNYGYTF
TRBV21-1	TRBJ1-5	NA	NA	TGTGCCAGCAGCTCCCGGGACAGGGGGCATCGGCCCCAGCATTTT	CASSSRDRGHRPQHF
TRBV28	TRBJ2-1	NA	TRBD1	TGTGCCAGCAGTTTGGGACAGGGGTTGGATGAGCAGTTCTTC	CASSLGQGLDEQFF
TRBV6-6	TRBJ2-4	NA	NA	TGTGCCAGCAGTTTCACCGAGGGAGCCAAAAACATTCAGTACTTC	CASSFTEGAKNIQYF
TRBV5-4	TRBJ2-7	NA	TRBD1	TGTGCCAGCAGTAATACCGGGACAGGGACCTACGAGCAGTACTTC	CASSNTGTGTYEQYF
TRBV4-1	TRBJ2-3	few	NA	TGCGCCAGCAGCCAAGCTACAGGGTTAGATACGCAGTATTTT	CASSQATGLDTQYF
TRBV20-1	TRBJ1-6	NA	NA	TGCAGTGCTAGAGCCGACAGTCCCCTCCACTTT	CSARADSPLHF
TRBV4-3	TRBJ2-3	NA	NA	TGCGCCAGCAGCCAAGATTGGGAAACCACAGATACGCAGTATTTT	CASSQDWETTDTQYF
TRBV6-1	TRBJ2-7	NA	TRBD1	TGTGCCAGCAGGGGGGACAGCTACTACGAGCAGTACTTC	CASRGDSYYEQYF
TRBV16	TRBJ1-1	NA	NA	TGTGCCAGCAGCCAATTAGGGGTGAACACTGAAGCTTTCTTT	CASSQLGVNTEAFF
TRBV6-1	TRBJ1-2	few	NA	TGTGCCAGCAGTGAACCGCCCGCAGGGTCGTATGGGTATGGCTACACCTTC	CASSEPPAGSYGYGYTF
TRBV25-1	TRBJ1-2	NA	NA	TGTGCCAGCAGTGGGGGTGGCGGCTACACCTTC	CASSGGGGYTF
TRBV4-3	TRBJ2-7	few	NA	TGCGCCAGCAGCCAACAGAACACTGGCTCCTACGAGCAGTACTTC	CASSQQNTGSYEQYF
TRBV6-5	TRBJ2-3	few	NA	TGTGCCAGCAGTCCTGGACTGAGAGACGGTACGCAGTATTTT	CASSPGLRDGTQYF
TRBV6-5	TRBJ2-7	NA	TRBD1	TGTGCCAGCAGTTTCGGGACAGGGGGGCGGGTCGAGCAGTACTTC	CASSFGTGGRVEQYF
TRBV2	TRBJ2-1	NA	TRBD1	TGTGCCAGCGGGCAGGGGGCGCATAATGAGCAGTTCTTC	CASGQGAHNEQFF
TRBV27	TRBJ2-7	hyperexpanded	NA	TGTGCCAGCAGTTCAGATGTCTCGGCCTACGAGCAGTACTTC	CASSSDVSAYEQYF
TRBV29-1	TRBJ2-5	NA	NA	TGCAGCGTCGAAGAGACAGAGACCCAGTACTTC	CSVEETETQYF
TRBV7-9	TRBJ2-7	NA	TRBD1	TGTGCCAGCAGCTTCGCCGCCGAGACAGGGGCGGGGGAGCAGTACTTC	CASSFAAETGAGEQYF
TRBV6-5	TRBJ1-1	NA	NA	TGTGCCAGTACGGGGCCGAACACTGAAGCTTTCTTT	CASTGPNTEAFF
TRBV7-3	TRBJ2-2	few	TRBD2	TGTGCCAGCAGCCGACTAGCGGACACCGGGGAGCTGTTTTTT	CASSRLADTGELFF
TRBV28	TRBJ1-6	NA	NA	TGTACCACCGGGATGGTAGGGGCTAATTCACCCCTCCACTTT	CTTGMVGANSPLHF
TRBV20-1	TRBJ2-3	NA	NA	TGCGTGGGCACAGATACGCAGTATTTT	CVGTDTQYF
TRBV28	TRBJ1-2	NA	NA	TGTGCCACTACCCTTGGGACGTACACCTTC	CATTLGTYTF
TRBV28	TRBJ2-7	few	NA	TGTGCCAGCAGTTCCAACTACGAGCAGTACTTC	CASSSNYEQYF
TRBV10-3	TRBJ1-1	NA	NA	TGTGCCATCAGTGAAGGCGACACTGAAGCTTTCTTT	CAISEGDTEAFF
TRBV6-5	TRBJ2-1	few	TRBD2	TGTGCCAGCAACTTACTAGCGGGGGACTACAATGAGCAGTTCTTC	CASNLLAGDYNEQFF
TRBV11-1	TRBJ1-3	NA	TRBD1	TGTGCCAGCAGCTCGGACAGGGACGGAAACACCATATATTTT	CASSSDRDGNTIYF
TRBV11-2	TRBJ2-7	NA	TRBD2	TGTGCCAGCAGTTATGGACTAGCGGGGGGGTTCTACGAGCAGTACTTC	CASSYGLAGGFYEQYF
TRBV27	TRBJ2-2	NA	TRBD1	TGTGCCAGCAGTTCTTCCACCCGGACAGGGGACACCGGGGAGCTGTTTTTT	CASSSSTRTGDTGELFF
TRBV7-6	TRBJ2-1	few	NA	TGTGCCAGCAGCCCTGAGGGCCCCTACAATGAGCAGTTCTTC	CASSPEGPYNEQFF
TRBV5-5	TRBJ1-1	NA	NA	TGTGCCAGCAGCTTGGGGGTATACACTGAAGCTTTCTTT	CASSLGVYTEAFF